This T cell receptor (beta chain) derives from a study of metastatic and nonmetastatic thyroid tumors. TCRdb re-processed the PCR reads through MiXCR. The data contain approximately 16,000 clones, approximately 31% of them singletons. Every patient underwent thyroid surgery untreated. The CDR3 length is 16 residues. Germline assignment: CDR1 LGHNA and CDR2 YNFKEQ. The V segment lost 3 bases and the J segment 0 bases; nucleotides outside the gene matches: 5. The chain carries TRBV4-2 and TRBJ2-7; the match to TRBD2 covers 10 bases. The receptor's source is a male donor with papillary thyroid cancer or a benign thyroid nodule (not recorded which). Some clones in this sample may be carry-over from other donors' samples. What was sequenced was tumor tissue. This chain's CDR3 is CASSQEIAGGSYEQYF. The CDR3 nucleotides are TGTGCCAGCAGCCAGGAGATAGCGGGGGGCTCCTACGAGCAGTACTTC.